Reported below is one TCR beta chain. Its antigen is undetermined. This specimen belongs to a study of cytomegalovirus exposure and HLA in healthy donors. Study summary: Sequencing of approximately 190 million T cells in an earlier analysis found 100 million to 140 million unique TCR beta sequences. The study's findings and limits: In presence/absence analyses, roughly uniform sequencing depth across donors was assumed.

Nominally healthy donors provided the samples, though records likely missed some immune exposures. Vbeta (60) and Jbeta (13) primers were used in the PCR. TCRdb's table, derived via immunoSEQ multiplex PCR, lists solely in-frame clones and lacks some. The sample has 200,000 or so clones, 83% seen once. Germline V lookup: CDR1 SGHNT, CDR2 YENEEA. V was shortened by 0 bases and J by 6 bases, with 15 bases between the two germline ends. The CDR3 sequence is 16 residues long. The receptor comes from a girl aged 5-17 years in good health and CMV-seronegative. The rearrangement uses TRBV11-3 and TRBJ2-1, with a tentative D call TRBD1 (6 bases). Sequencing was carried out using PBMCs. The CDR3 nucleotides read TGTGCCAGCAGCTTAGAGGAACAGGGCCTCTTCAATGAGCAGTTCTTC. It translates to CASSLEEQGLFNEQFF.